This T cell receptor (beta chain) was found in a study of metastatic and nonmetastatic thyroid tumors. Germline CDR1 and CDR2: SGHTA and FQGNSA. This CDR3 has 15 amino acids. Losses at the gene ends were 2 bases for V and 4 bases for J; bases not matched to a gene: 3. The entire patient cohort was treatment-naive prior to thyroid surgery. TCRdb re-called the PCR reads through MiXCR. The sample has fewer than 5,000 clones; 35% to 45% are singletons. The chain couples TRBV7-2 to TRBJ2-1, with TRBD2 matching 9 bases. Sequences were obtained from adjacent normal tissue. This TCR was recovered from a male donor with papillary thyroid cancer or a benign thyroid nodule (not recorded which). Some clones in this sample may be carry-over from other donors' samples. The CDR3 reads CASSLSGRMYNEQFF. The CDR3 DNA sequence: TGTGCCAGCAGCTTAAGCGGGAGGATGTACAATGAGCAGTTCTTC.